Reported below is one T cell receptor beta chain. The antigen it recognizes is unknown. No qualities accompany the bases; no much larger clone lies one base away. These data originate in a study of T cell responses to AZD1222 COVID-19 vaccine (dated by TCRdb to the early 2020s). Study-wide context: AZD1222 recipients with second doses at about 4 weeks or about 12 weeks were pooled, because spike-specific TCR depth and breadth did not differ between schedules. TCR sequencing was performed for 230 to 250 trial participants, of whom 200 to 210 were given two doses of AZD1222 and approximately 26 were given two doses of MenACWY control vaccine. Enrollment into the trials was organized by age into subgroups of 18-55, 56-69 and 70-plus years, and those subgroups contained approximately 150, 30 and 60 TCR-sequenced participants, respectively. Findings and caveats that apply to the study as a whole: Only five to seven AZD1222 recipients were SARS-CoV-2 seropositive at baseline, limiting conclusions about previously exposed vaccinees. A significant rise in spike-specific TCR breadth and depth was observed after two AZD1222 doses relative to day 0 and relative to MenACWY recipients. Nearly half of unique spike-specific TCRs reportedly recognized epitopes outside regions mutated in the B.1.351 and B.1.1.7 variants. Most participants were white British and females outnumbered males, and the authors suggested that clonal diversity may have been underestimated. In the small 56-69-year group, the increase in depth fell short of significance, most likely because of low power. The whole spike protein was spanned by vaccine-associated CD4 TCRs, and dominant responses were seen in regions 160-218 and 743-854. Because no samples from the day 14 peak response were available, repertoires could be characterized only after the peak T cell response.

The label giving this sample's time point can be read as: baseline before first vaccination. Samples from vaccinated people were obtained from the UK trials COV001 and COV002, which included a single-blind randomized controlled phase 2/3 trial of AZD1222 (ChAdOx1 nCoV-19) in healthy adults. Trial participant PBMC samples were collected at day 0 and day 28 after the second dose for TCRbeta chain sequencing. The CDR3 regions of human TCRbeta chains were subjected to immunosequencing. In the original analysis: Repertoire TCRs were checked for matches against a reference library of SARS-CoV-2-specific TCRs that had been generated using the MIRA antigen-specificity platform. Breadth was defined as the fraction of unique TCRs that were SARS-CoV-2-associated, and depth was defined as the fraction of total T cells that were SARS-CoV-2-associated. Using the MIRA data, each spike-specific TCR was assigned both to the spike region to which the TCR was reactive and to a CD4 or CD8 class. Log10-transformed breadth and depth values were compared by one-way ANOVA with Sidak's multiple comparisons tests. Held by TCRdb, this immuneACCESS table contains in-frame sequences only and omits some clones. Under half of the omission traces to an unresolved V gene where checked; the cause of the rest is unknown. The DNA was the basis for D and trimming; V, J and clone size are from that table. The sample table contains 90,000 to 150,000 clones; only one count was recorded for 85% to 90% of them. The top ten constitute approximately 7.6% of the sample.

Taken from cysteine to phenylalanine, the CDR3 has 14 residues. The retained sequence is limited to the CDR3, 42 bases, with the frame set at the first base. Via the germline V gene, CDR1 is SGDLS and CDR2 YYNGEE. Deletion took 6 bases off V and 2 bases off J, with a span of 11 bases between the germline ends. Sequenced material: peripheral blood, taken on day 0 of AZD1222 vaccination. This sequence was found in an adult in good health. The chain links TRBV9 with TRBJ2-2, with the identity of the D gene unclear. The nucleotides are TGTGCCAGCACAAAGGCAGTAAACACCGGGGAGCTGTTTTTT. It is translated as CASTKAVNTGELFF.